This T cell receptor (beta chain) stems from a study of shared clonotypes between healthy human individuals. Clones were read by immunoSEQ multiplex PCR, and TCRdb kept only the in-frame ones, dropping some. The profile shows millions of clones, approximately 94% of them singletons. The specimen was naive CD4+ T cells sorted from blood. Subset denoted: CD45RA+ positively selected. This receptor was taken from a man aged 18-30 years in good health.

CDR3 nucleotides: TGTGCCAGCAGCAAATTTAACCGGACACACTACGCCTTGGACGAGCAGTACTTC. Residues: CASSKFNRTHYALDEQYF. The chain recombines TRBV21-1 with TRBJ2-7; no check of the table's D call, TRBD1, against the DNA was made. TRBV21-1 is marked as a pseudogene. This CDR3 region has 18 residues.